Sequencing of this T cell receptor (beta chain) was carried out in a study of vaccination and CD4 T cells after COVID-19. About this clonotype itself: The target antigen is unknown.

The Oncomine TCR Beta short-read assay sequenced DNA from cultured CD4+ T cells. Via MiXCR, TCRdb re-called the PCR reads, giving one row per CDR3 protein. The sample comprises roughly 18,000 distinct CDR3 sequences, approximately 56% of which are singletons, and 20% to 25% rests with the top ten. Germline lookup yields CDR1 SGHRS and CDR2 YFSETQ. J was trimmed by 6 bases and V by 3 bases; bases with no gene match: 4. The CDR3 contains 14 residues. Specified time point: late sampling 161 to 241 days after vaccination in three convalescent patients. The treatment here: roughly 10-day PBMC culture with coronavirus spike peptide pools or control peptides (ViraFEST assay).

This specimen consisted of CD4+ T cells from blood, cultured in vitro, obtained about 7 months after SARS-CoV-2 vaccination. This rearrangement joins TRBV5-1 to TRBJ1-5; 9 bases align to TRBD1. This clonotype originated in a human donor who had recovered from COVID-19. This chain's CDR3 is CASSSGQGGQPQHF. In DNA, the CDR3 is TGCGCCAGCAGCTCGGGACAGGGTGGTCAGCCCCAGCATTTT.